Each of the 22 T cell receptor beta chains below was sequenced from the same sample in a study of T cell changes during pregnancy in multiple sclerosis. Produced via immunoSEQ multiplex PCR; TCRdb's table is partial and in-frame only. The sample lists about 53,000 clones, about nine tenths occurring once. The sample was CD4+ T cells from peripheral blood mononuclear cells, taken in the third trimester of pregnancy. The source is a female donor with multiple sclerosis, enrolled in a pregnancy study.

The rearrangement joins TRBV18 to TRBJ2-1, with 8 bases fitting TRBD1. CDR3 length equals 16 residues. V gave up 0 bases and J gave up 3 bases; unmatched junction bases: 4. Looked up from germline, CDR1 is KGHSH and CDR2 is LQKENI. CDR3 amino acids: CASSPPPGTGYNEQFF. CDR3 DNA: TGTGCCAGCTCACCACCGCCCGGGACAGGCTACAATGAGCAGTTCTTC.

J is TRBJ1-5 and V is TRBV7-9; 12 bases agree with TRBD1. With V trimmed by 3 bases and J by 6 bases, 3 bases remained unmatched. This CDR3 contains 15 residues. Germline CDR1 reads SEHNR; CDR2 reads FQNEAQ (reference sequence). The DNA for the CDR3 is TGTGCCAGCAGCTTGGGACAGGGGGCAGGTCAGCCCCAGCATTTT. Translation: CASSLGQGAGQPQHF. The variable domain in full, completed from reference TRBV7-9 and TRBJ1-5, reads DTGVSQNPRHKITKRGQNVTFRCDPISEHNRLYWYRQTLGQGPEFLTYFQNEAQLEKSRLLSDRFSAERPKGSFSTLEIQRTEQGDSAMYLCASSLGQGAGQPQHFGDGTRLSIL.

This clone was picked up one time. V is TRBV5-1 and J is TRBJ2-1; no clear D. There are 12 residues in the CDR3. The germline V gene encodes CDR1 SGHRS and CDR2 YFSETQ. The V gene lost 0 bases and the J gene lost 7 bases, with 5 bases spanning the gap. CDR3 sequence: CASSLAGNEQFF. The DNA for the CDR3 is TGCGCCAGCAGCTTGGCCGGGAATGAGCAGTTCTTC.

The chain couples TRBV2 to TRBJ1-4, with 8 bases aligning to TRBD1. CDR1 SNHLY and CDR2 FYNNEI come from the germline V gene. V lost 7 bases to trimming and J lost 5 bases; unmatched junction nucleotides: 6. There are 14 residues in the CDR3. The CDR3 region is CASTDRGGNEKLFF. The CDR3 DNA sequence: TGTGCCAGCACTGACAGGGGTGGAAATGAAAAACTGTTTTTT.

The rearrangement joins TRBV9 to TRBJ1-1, with 8 bases matching TRBD1. This CDR3 is built from 14 residues. The germline V gene has CDR1 SGDLS and CDR2 YYNGEE. V dropped 4 bases and J dropped 8; count of bases not matched to a gene: 10. The CDR3 DNA follows: TGTGCCAGCAGCCCCCAACCGGACAGGGAGGAAGCTTTCTTT. It codes for CASSPQPDREEAFF.

The chain carries TRBV7-2 and TRBJ2-7, with a possible D match to TRBD2 (6 bases). Germline CDR1 and CDR2: SGHTA and FQGNSA. The ends were cut back, 1 base at V and 3 bases at J, with 13 bases in the middle. CDR3 size: 15 residues. CDR3 region: CASSLGRGNGYEQYF. CDR3 sequence (DNA): TGTGCCAGCAGCTTAGGGAGGGGAAACGGCTACGAGCAGTACTTC.

The chain combines TRBV12-5 with TRBJ2-5; a possible D gene is TRBD1 (6 bases). Trimming removed 4 bases from V and 5 bases from J, with 17 bases in between. The CDR3 extends over 15 amino acids. CDR1 and CDR2 from the germline V gene are LGHNT and FRNRAP. CDR3 sequence: CASGSPTGAGETQYF. The DNA of the CDR3 is TGTGCTAGTGGTTCCCCGACAGGAGCAGGGGAGACCCAGTACTTC.

The genes are TRBV5-1 and TRBJ1-2; 8 positions agree with TRBD1. V shed 4 bases and J 0 bases; nucleotides not matched to a gene: 5. Per germline, CDR1 SGHRS and CDR2 YFSETQ. The CDR3 length is 15 residues. Here the CDR3 reads CASSQQGASNYGYTF. The CDR3 nucleotides read TGCGCCAGCAGCCAGCAGGGGGCGTCTAACTATGGCTACACCTTC.

J is TRBJ2-1 and V is TRBV27; TRBD2 is a possible D gene (6 bases). Trimming left V 5 bases short and J 5 bases short, with 16 bases between. Per the germline V gene, CDR1 is MNHEY and CDR2 is SMNVEV (reference sequence). The length of the CDR3 is 15 residues. CDR3 nucleotide sequence: TGTGCCAGCAGTCCCCGGGGGTCCGCCGACAATGAGCAGTTCTTC. This encodes CASSPRGSADNEQFF.

In its sample, this clone was seen once. The rearrangement uses TRBV25-1 and TRBJ1-4; 9 positions match TRBD1. Germline V lookup: CDR1 MGHDK, CDR2 SYGVNS. V shed 6 bases and J 8 bases; nucleotides not matched to a gene: 7. This CDR3 region has 14 residues. This CDR3 reads CASSLQGAGEKLFF. Here the CDR3 DNA reads TGTGCCAGCAGCCTACAGGGGGCAGGGGAAAAACTGTTTTTT.

This clone came up once. V usage is TRBV5-4 and J usage is TRBJ1-4; 8 nucleotides line up with TRBD1. V lost 3 bases, J lost 10 bases, and 8 bases stayed unmatched. CDR3 size: 14 residues. Germline V gene sequence: CDR1 SGHNT, CDR2 YYREEE (reference sequence). Here the CDR3 reads CASSSLGTGGKLFF. CDR3 bases: TGTGCCAGCAGCTCCCTCGGGACAGGCGGAAAACTGTTTTTT.

This chain uses TRBV12-5 with TRBJ2-4; D not certain. Per germline, CDR1 LGHNT and CDR2 FRNRAP. CDR3 size: 14 residues. V shed 3 bases and J shed 1 base, with 7 bases lying between them. CDR3 sequence reads: CASGLAQAKNIQYF. The CDR3 DNA reads as TGTGCTAGTGGTTTAGCACAGGCCAAAAACATTCAGTACTTC.

This chain uses TRBV7-2 with TRBJ2-1; D is possibly TRBD1 (7 bases). V was cut by 2 bases and J by 7 bases, with 21 bases left in between. Germline CDR1 is SGHTA and CDR2 is FQGNSA. The CDR3 has 17 amino acids. DNA of the CDR3: TGTGCCAGCAGCTTAAGGCCCAGGGGGGCCACGGTGAATGAGCAGTTCTTC. Amino acids: CASSLRPRGATVNEQFF.

This sequence joins TRBV6-5 and TRBJ2-7; TRBD2 agrees at 8 bases. The CDR3 has 15 amino acids. V lost 2 bases to trimming and J lost 2 bases; unmatched junction nucleotides: 5. Germline CDR1 reads MNHEY; CDR2 reads SVGAGI. Written as DNA, the CDR3 is TGTGCCAGCAGTTACAGCGGGGGCGACCCCTACGAGCAGTACTTC. Its protein is CASSYSGGDPYEQYF.

The CDR3 spells CASSFYGDTLNYGYTF. Written as DNA, the CDR3 is TGTGCCAGCAGCTTCTATGGGGACACTCTTAACTATGGCTACACCTTC. The chain carries TRBV7-9 and TRBJ1-2; D might be TRBD1 (6 bases). V lost 3 bases and J lost 1, with 15 bases in between. The CDR3 covers 16 residues. CDR1 and CDR2 (germline): SEHNR, FQNEAQ (reference sequence).

This clone is a singleton in its sample. This rearrangement joins TRBV9 to TRBJ1-6, with D uncertain. Trimming took 3 bases from V and 7 from J, leaving 11 bases between them. The germline V gene encodes CDR1 SGDLS and CDR2 YYNGEE. The CDR3 length is 14 residues. The CDR3 DNA follows: TGTGCCAGCAGCGCGAATGTGGCCAATTCACCCCTCCACTTT. Its translation: CASSANVANSPLHF.

To note about this clone: The germline gene is not matched at one end of the junction; a read error may be the cause. The rearrangement uses TRBV5-8 and TRBJ1-5; 10 nucleotides line up with TRBD1. The V gene's germline CDR1 is SGHTS and CDR2 YDEGEE. The length of the CDR3 is 15 residues. Written as DNA, the CDR3 is TGTGCCAGCAGTTTGGGGACAGGGGGCAATCAGCCCCAGCATTTT. The encoded protein is CASSLGTGGNQPQHF.

The rearrangement links TRBV5-6 to TRBJ1-3, with D hard to call. This CDR3 spans 12 amino acids. Germline V gene data show CDR1 as SGHDT and CDR2 as YYEEEE. V lost 0 bases and J lost 15, with 13 bases in between. Here the CDR3 DNA reads TGTGCCAGCAGCTTGGGGGCCCTACCTGGATATTTT. Its protein product is CASSLGALPGYF.

The V gene is TRBV7-3, the J gene TRBJ2-2; 8 bases map to TRBD2. The germline gives CDR1 SGHTA, CDR2 FQGTGA. The CDR3 is made up of 15 amino acids. V trimming: 5 bases; J trimming: 4 bases; junction bases outside the gene matches: 6. The DNA of the CDR3 is TGTGCCAGCAGCCCGGGGGGGGCGGTCACCGGGGAGCTGTTTTTT. Translation: CASSPGGAVTGELFF. Complete variable domain (other parts from reference TRBV7-3 and TRBJ2-2): GAGVSQTPSNKVTEKGKYVELRCDPISGHTALYWYRQSLGQGPEFLIYFQGTGAADDSGLPNDRFFAVRPEGSVSTLKIQRTERGDSAVYLCASSPGGAVTGELFFGEGSRLTVL.

This sequence joins TRBV30 and TRBJ2-5; a weak D match, TRBD1 (6 bases). The CDR3 contains 13 residues. V lost 2 bases and J lost 4, with 11 bases in between. CDR1 is GTSNPN, CDR2 SVGIG, per germline (reference sequence). In DNA form, the CDR3 reads TGTGCCTGGAGTTTTCAGGGGTTAGAGACCCAGTACTTC. It is translated as CAWSFQGLETQYF.

V usage is TRBV19 and J usage is TRBJ1-4; weak D call: TRBD1 (6 bases). V lost 4 bases and J lost 1, with 16 bases in between. The germline V gene encodes CDR1 LNHDA and CDR2 SQIVND (reference sequence). There are 17 residues in the CDR3. The CDR3: CASSTPTRGGTNEKLFF. CDR3 nucleotide sequence: TGTGCCAGTAGTACCCCGACCCGAGGGGGAACTAATGAAAAACTGTTTTTT.

V usage is TRBV2 and J usage is TRBJ1-1; D unresolved. Germline V gene lookup returns CDR1 SNHLY and CDR2 FYNNEI. The CDR3 sequence is 12 residues long. Trimming took 6 bases from V and 5 from J, leaving 10 bases between them. CDR3 amino acids: CASSRGSTEAFF. CDR3 DNA sequence: TGTGCCAGCAGCCGGGGAAGTACTGAAGCTTTCTTT.